One sample yielded the 22 T cell receptor beta chains listed below, sequenced in a study of T cells in Graves' hyperthyroidism and ophthalmopathy. Amplified regions were TCR beta CDR3 sequences from RNA transcripts. Primed by the HTBI set, a first-round RT-PCR was run on the TCR CDR3. TCRdb independently ran MiXCR on the multiplex PCR reads; one entry per CDR3 protein. The sample has about 210,000 distinct CDR3 sequences, under 20% seen once. The specimen sequenced was blood. These receptor sequences come from a man aged 50 or older with Graves' hyperthyroidism.

This clonotype was seen repeatedly, ten times or more. This chain connects TRBV5-1 to TRBJ2-7; possibly TRBD2 for D (6 bases). Germline V gene lookup returns CDR1 SGHRS and CDR2 YFSETQ. V was trimmed by 0 bases and J by 3 bases, leaving 10 bases between them. This CDR3 is 14 amino acids long. The CDR3 nucleotides read TGCGCCAGCAGCTTGGGGGCGGGAAGCTACGAGCAGTACTTC. Amino acid sequence: CASSLGAGSYEQYF.

This clonotype was counted only a few times. The chain employs TRBV4-3 and TRBJ2-7; D gene ambiguous. CDR1 LGHNA and CDR2 YSLEER come from the germline V gene. Trimming shortened V by 6 bases and J by 4 bases, and 13 bases separated the two germline ends. The CDR3 consists of 13 residues. The CDR3 is CASSPAFGYEQYF. In DNA form, the CDR3 reads TGCGCCAGCAGTCCCGCATTCGGTTACGAGCAGTACTTC.

This clonotype was seen repeatedly, ten times or more. The chain has TRBV7-2 and TRBJ1-2; the D gene is possibly TRBD1 (6 bases). CDR1 and CDR2 from the germline V gene are SGHTA and FQGNSA. V dropped 0 bases and J dropped 4 bases, with 18 bases sitting between them. CDR3 size: 17 residues. CDR3 DNA sequence: TGTGCCAGCAGCTTAGCGGGAGGAGAGACAGGACGCTATGGCTACACCTTC. It yields the protein CASSLAGGETGRYGYTF.

This clonotype was counted between two and nine times. V gene TRBV10-2 combines with J gene TRBJ2-7, with D tentatively TRBD2 (6 bases). The CDR3 is 14 residues long. From germline, CDR1 is WSHSY and CDR2 SAAADI. Between the trimmed V and J ends, which lost 11 bases and 2 bases, there was a span of 19 bases. The CDR3 DNA sequence: TGCGCCCATGGGTTCCAAGGACTACCCTACGAGCAGTACTTC. Protein: CAHGFQGLPYEQYF.

This clonotype was counted only a few times. The chain is built from TRBV6-1 and TRBJ1-1; D possibly corresponds to TRBD1 (6 bases). CDR3 length equals 14 residues. Germline V gene lookup returns CDR1 MNHNS and CDR2 SASEGT. Trimming removed 5 bases at V and 7 bases at J, with 17 bases between. The CDR3 DNA reads as TGTGCCAGCAGTAAGGCGAGGGGGGAGGGTGAAGCTTTCTTT. This sequence encodes CASSKARGEGEAFF.

The table lists this clonotype with a few counts. The rearrangement uses TRBV24-1 and TRBJ2-2, with TRBD1 identical over 9 bases. The CDR3 has 17 residues. The germline gives CDR1 KGHDR, CDR2 SFDVKD. Trimming at V came to 1 base and at J to 6 bases, leaving 8 bases not matched to a gene. The DNA of the CDR3 is TGTGCCACCAGTGATTTCCCCTCCGGGACAGGGTCCGGGGAGCTGTTTTTT. Amino acid sequence: CATSDFPSGTGSGELFF.

With respect to this clonotype: Because it lacks the conserved phenylalanine or tryptophan at the end, this CDR3 is likely a read error. The rearrangement joins TRBV5-8 to TRBJ2-3; D is unclear. V was cut by 3 bases and J by 1 base, with 9 bases left in between. The CDR3 consists of 14 residues. CDR1 and CDR2 from the germline V gene are SGHTS and YDEGEE. In DNA form, the CDR3 reads TGTGCCAGCAGCTCCTATAGGGGCACAGATACGCAGTATCTT. Its translation: CASSSYRGTDTQYL.

The gene calls are TRBV15 and TRBJ1-1; 7 positions agree with TRBD1. This CDR3 spans 15 amino acids. V lost 0 bases and J lost 4; bases outside the gene matches: 5. From germline, CDR1 is LNHNV and CDR2 YYDKDF (reference sequence). CDR3 coding DNA: TGTGCCACCAGCAGAGATGACAGGGCATCCACTGAAGCTTTCTTT. Translation: CATSRDDRASTEAFF.

This clonotype appeared a few times. The junction differs from germline at one of its ends, possibly a read error. The chain recombines TRBV7-9 with TRBJ2-1; 14 bases fit TRBD2. There are 13 residues in the CDR3. Germline CDR1 reads SEHNR; CDR2 reads FQNEAQ (reference sequence). The CDR3 region is CACRLAGGNEQFF. The DNA for the CDR3 is TGTGCCTGCAGACTAGCGGGAGGGAATGAGCAGTTCTTC.

The V call is TRBV28, the J call TRBJ2-3; D might be TRBD1 (5 bases). The V end lost 10 bases, the J end lost 2 bases, and 13 bases lay between the germline ends. The CDR3 runs to 13 residues. Germline CDR1 reads MDHEN; CDR2 reads SYDVKM. CDR3 in amino acids: CATSTEYTDTQYF. The CDR3 DNA is TGTGCCACTTCGACAGAATACACAGATACGCAGTATTTT.

The chain uses TRBV4-3 and TRBJ1-2; D gene uncertain. This CDR3 comprises 16 residues. CDR1 LGHNA and CDR2 YSLEER come from the germline V gene. Deletions cut 0 bases from V and 4 bases from J, with 15 bases between. CDR3 protein: CASSQDEGSGIYGYTF. The CDR3 DNA sequence: TGCGCCAGCAGCCAAGATGAAGGGTCGGGCATCTATGGCTACACCTTC.

This clonotype was observed at least ten times. The chain employs TRBV18 and TRBJ2-7; D unresolved. The germline V gene has CDR1 KGHSH and CDR2 LQKENI. This CDR3 spans 15 amino acids. V shed 3 bases and J shed 0 bases, with 12 bases lying between them. The CDR3 DNA follows: TGTGCCAGCTCACCCGGGTCCTCGAGCTCCTACGAGCAGTACTTC. Protein product: CASSPGSSSSYEQYF.

The sample holds a few counts of this clonotype. V gene TRBV5-1 combines with J gene TRBJ2-2; 9 bases map to TRBD1. The CDR3 extends over 15 amino acids. The junction had 3 bases not matched to a gene; V was cut back by 0 bases and J by 6 bases. CDR1 and CDR2 (germline): SGHRS, YFSETQ. CDR3 coding DNA: TGCGCCAGCAGCTTGGACAGGGGGCAGTCCGGGGAGCTGTTTTTT. Amino acids: CASSLDRGQSGELFF.

The rearrangement links TRBV27 to TRBJ2-7, with D uncertain. Germline V gene sequence: CDR1 MNHEY, CDR2 SMNVEV (reference sequence). The CDR3 is made up of 15 amino acids. V was trimmed by 2 bases and J by 0 bases, leaving 11 bases between them. CDR3 sequence: CASSLGALSSYEQYF. In DNA form, the CDR3 reads TGTGCCAGCAGTTTAGGTGCGCTCAGCTCCTACGAGCAGTACTTC.

This clonotype was found many times. The rearrangement links TRBV5-1 to TRBJ2-3; D is perhaps TRBD2 (6 bases). This CDR3 has 16 residues. Trimming stripped 0 bases from V and 3 bases from J, with 14 bases between. From germline, CDR1 is SGHRS and CDR2 YFSETQ. The CDR3 nucleotides read TGCGCCAGCAGCTTGGCGGCGGGATTTTGGACAGATACGCAGTATTTT. It is translated as CASSLAAGFWTDTQYF.

This clonotype was seen many times. J is TRBJ2-1 and V is TRBV12-3 or TRBV12-4, with D possibly matching TRBD2 (7 bases). V was trimmed by 5 bases and J by 10 bases, leaving 21 bases between them. The CDR3 consists of 15 residues. CDR3 DNA: TGTGCCAGCAGTCCGGACAGTAGCGGGCCAGGGGAGCAGTTCTTC. Translation gives CASSPDSSGPGEQFF.

This clonotype showed up just a few times. The rearrangement uses TRBV10-1 and TRBJ2-7; D is possibly TRBD1 or TRBD2 (5 bases each). Trimming left V 6 bases short and J 5 bases short, with 17 bases between. Germline V gene lookup returns CDR1 WNHNN and CDR2 SYGVQD (reference sequence). The CDR3 totals 14 residues. CDR3 DNA sequence: TGCGCCAGCAGCTCCGGGACCAACAACCACGAGCAGTACTTC. It is translated as CASSSGTNNHEQYF.

The V and J genes are TRBV7-9 and TRBJ2-7; 9 positions agree with TRBD1. Germline V CDR1 and CDR2: SEHNR, FQNEAQ (reference sequence). The junction had 6 bases not matched to a gene; V was cut back by 3 bases and J by 6 bases. CDR3 size: 14 residues. The CDR3, as DNA: TGTGCCAGCAGCTTGATGGAGGACAGGGGCGAGCAGTACTTC. Its translation: CASSLMEDRGEQYF.

This clonotype was detected only a few times. The chain has TRBV6-5 and TRBJ2-5; no clear D gene. Germline assignment: CDR1 MNHEY and CDR2 SVGAGI. Trimming stripped 0 bases from V and 1 base from J, with 6 bases between. This CDR3 spans 14 amino acids. The CDR3 spells CASSYSWSQETQYF. The CDR3 DNA follows: TGTGCCAGCAGTTACTCATGGTCCCAAGAGACCCAGTACTTC.

A few counts support this clonotype. V is TRBV7-9 and J is TRBJ1-6; no clear D. V was shortened by 4 bases and J by 5 bases, with 9 bases between the two germline ends. Per germline, CDR1 SEHNR and CDR2 FQNEAQ (reference sequence). This CDR3 spans 14 amino acids. CDR3 amino acids: CASSSTINNSPLHF. Written as DNA, the CDR3 is TGTGCCAGCAGCTCGACCATCAATAATTCACCCCTCCACTTT. Using reference TRBV7-9 and TRBJ1-6 for the parts outside the CDR3, the full variable domain is DTGVSQNPRHKITKRGQNVTFRCDPISEHNRLYWYRQTLGQGPEFLTYFQNEAQLEKSRLLSDRFSAERPKGSFSTLEIQRTEQGDSAMYLCASSSTINNSPLHFGNGTRLTVT.

This clonotype appeared many times. V usage is TRBV18 and J usage is TRBJ2-5, with D tentatively TRBD2 (6 bases). Germline V gene lookup returns CDR1 KGHSH and CDR2 LQKENI. The CDR3 contains 15 residues. The V end was cut by 3 bases, the J end by 5 bases, with 16 bases between. CDR3: CASSPRRADGETQYF. Written as DNA, the CDR3 is TGTGCCAGCTCACCCCGGAGGGCCGATGGGGAGACCCAGTACTTC.

The J gene is TRBJ2-7, the V gene TRBV6-2 or TRBV6-3; D unresolved. V shed 7 bases and J shed 3 bases, with 4 bases lying between them. The CDR3 contains 10 residues. From germline, CDR1 is MNHEY and CDR2 SVGEGT. The CDR3 spells CASIYYEQYF. The CDR3 region has the DNA TGTGCCAGCATCTACTACGAGCAGTACTTC.